The rows below give T cell receptor beta chains drawn from one sample of a study of shared T cell receptors in the human thymus. Profiling relied on immunoSEQ multiplex PCR, and the TCRdb table lists in-frame clones only, not all of them. The sample lists 600,000 or so clones, more than 75% seen once, with roughly 0.0086% in the top ten. This sample also appeared in a second study, on human thymus T cells.

Sequencing input: thymocytes. Receptor source: a boy less than two years old with a congenital heart defect. The CDR3 runs from the conserved cysteine through the conserved F or W. Fields, in order: D gene, J gene, V gene, clone size, CDR3 protein, CDR3 DNA. The D gene is left open where the match is weak. Clone size appears in some rows only: once, few, many, or a class for an expanded clone.

d_call: NA; j_call: TRBJ1-1; v_call: TRBV6-5; clone_size: NA; cdr3_aa: CASTDGGDTEAFF; cdr3_nt: TGTGCCAGCACCGACGGGGGGGACACTGAAGCTTTCTTT
d_call: TRBD1; j_call: TRBJ1-5; v_call: TRBV30; clone_size: NA; cdr3_aa: CAWSTGGGQPQHF; cdr3_nt: TGTGCCTGGTCTACAGGGGGGGGTCAGCCCCAGCATTTT
d_call: TRBD1; j_call: TRBJ2-3; v_call: TRBV9; clone_size: NA; cdr3_aa: CASSVATGVGQGADTQYF; cdr3_nt: TGTGCCAGCAGCGTAGCTACCGGAGTAGGACAGGGGGCAGATACGCAGTATTTT
d_call: NA; j_call: TRBJ1-6; v_call: TRBV6-1; clone_size: NA; cdr3_aa: CASSERRLGSRSYNSPLHF; cdr3_nt: TGTGCCAGCAGTGAACGCAGGTTGGGTTCCCGCTCCTATAATTCACCCCTCCACTTT
d_call: TRBD2; j_call: TRBJ2-3; v_call: TRBV2; clone_size: NA; cdr3_aa: CASSGSGKGDTQYF; cdr3_nt: TGTGCCAGCAGTGGAAGCGGGAAAGGAGATACGCAGTATTTT
d_call: TRBD2; j_call: TRBJ2-3; v_call: TRBV28; clone_size: NA; cdr3_aa: CASSLSITGTSLTDTQYF; cdr3_nt: TGTGCCAGCAGTTTATCAATCACCGGGACTAGCCTCACAGATACGCAGTATTTT
d_call: NA; j_call: TRBJ1-1; v_call: TRBV7-9; clone_size: NA; cdr3_aa: CASSLVGREAFF; cdr3_nt: TGTGCCAGCAGCTTAGTTGGGCGAGAAGCTTTCTTT
d_call: TRBD1; j_call: TRBJ1-2; v_call: TRBV4-3; clone_size: once; cdr3_aa: CASSHSPTGEGYTF; cdr3_nt: TGCGCCAGCAGCCACAGCCCAACAGGGGAAGGCTACACCTTC
d_call: NA; j_call: TRBJ1-2; v_call: TRBV28; clone_size: few; cdr3_aa: CASTREDYGYTF; cdr3_nt: TGTGCCAGCACCAGGGAGGACTATGGCTACACCTTC
d_call: TRBD2; j_call: TRBJ2-3; v_call: TRBV29-1; clone_size: NA; cdr3_aa: CSVEVNRASGGQTCTDTQYF; cdr3_nt: TGCAGCGTTGAAGTAAATCGGGCTAGCGGGGGTCAAACCTGCACAGATACGCAGTATTTT
d_call: NA; j_call: TRBJ2-2; v_call: TRBV30; clone_size: NA; cdr3_aa: CAWSLSAGELFF; cdr3_nt: TGTGCCTGGTCCCTTTCCGCCGGGGAGCTGTTTTTT
d_call: NA; j_call: TRBJ2-7; v_call: TRBV5-1; clone_size: NA; cdr3_aa: CASSLRTAGLDEQYF; cdr3_nt: TGCGCCAGCAGCTTGCGGACAGCTGGTTTGGACGAGCAGTACTTC
d_call: TRBD1; j_call: TRBJ1-6; v_call: TRBV30; clone_size: NA; cdr3_aa: CAWSAETGGYNSPLHF; cdr3_nt: TGTGCCTGGAGTGCCGAGACAGGGGGCTATAATTCACCCCTCCACTTT
d_call: NA; j_call: TRBJ1-1; v_call: TRBV28; clone_size: NA; cdr3_aa: CASSFSFGLLGTEAFF; cdr3_nt: TGTGCCAGCAGTTTTTCCTTTGGTTTACTTGGCACTGAAGCTTTCTTT
d_call: NA; j_call: TRBJ2-5; v_call: TRBV7-9; clone_size: NA; cdr3_aa: CASSLGDFQETQYF; cdr3_nt: TGTGCCAGCAGCTTAGGAGATTTCCAAGAGACCCAGTACTTC
d_call: NA; j_call: TRBJ2-3; v_call: TRBV27; clone_size: NA; cdr3_aa: CASRPPFSQGQASTDTQYF; cdr3_nt: TGTGCCAGCAGACCCCCTTTTAGTCAGGGGCAAGCTAGCACAGATACGCAGTATTTT
d_call: NA; j_call: TRBJ1-2; v_call: TRBV7-2; clone_size: once; cdr3_aa: CASSLGSVTNYGYTF; cdr3_nt: TGTGCCAGCAGCTTAGGATCAGTGACTAACTATGGCTACACCTTC
d_call: TRBD2; j_call: TRBJ2-7; v_call: TRBV18; clone_size: NA; cdr3_aa: CASSPGLRESVYEQYF; cdr3_nt: TGTGCCAGCTCACCAGGGTTGCGGGAGTCGGTCTACGAGCAGTACTTC
d_call: TRBD2; j_call: TRBJ2-3; v_call: TRBV25-1; clone_size: NA; cdr3_aa: CASSEAGEADTQYF; cdr3_nt: TGTGCCAGCAGCGAAGCGGGAGAGGCAGATACGCAGTATTTT
d_call: NA; j_call: TRBJ1-4; v_call: TRBV18; clone_size: NA; cdr3_aa: CASSPGGPSLFF; cdr3_nt: TGTGCCAGCTCACCAGGCGGGCCCAGTCTGTTTTTT
d_call: NA; j_call: TRBJ2-7; v_call: TRBV16; clone_size: NA; cdr3_aa: CASSQFGGLTYEQYF; cdr3_nt: TGTGCCAGCAGCCAGTTTGGGGGCTTAACCTACGAGCAGTACTTC
d_call: NA; j_call: TRBJ1-4; v_call: TRBV5-6; clone_size: few; cdr3_aa: CASSLSTNEKLFF; cdr3_nt: TGTGCCAGCAGCTTAAGCACTAATGAAAAACTGTTTTTT
d_call: NA; j_call: TRBJ2-2; v_call: TRBV5-1; clone_size: few; cdr3_aa: CASSSDRHTGELFF; cdr3_nt: TGCGCCAGCAGTTCGGACAGACACACCGGGGAGCTGTTTTTT
d_call: NA; j_call: TRBJ2-5; v_call: TRBV6-6; clone_size: NA; cdr3_aa: CASSSAKTGETQYF; cdr3_nt: TGTGCCAGCAGTTCGGCTAAGACAGGAGAGACCCAGTACTTC
d_call: TRBD1; j_call: TRBJ2-7; v_call: TRBV6-5; clone_size: NA; cdr3_aa: CASSSGQGTHEQYF; cdr3_nt: TGTGCCAGCAGTTCCGGACAGGGGACCCACGAGCAGTACTTC
d_call: TRBD2; j_call: TRBJ2-3; v_call: TRBV5-1; clone_size: NA; cdr3_aa: CASSPGEGDTQYF; cdr3_nt: TGCGCCAGCAGCCCGGGGGAGGGGGATACGCAGTATTTT
d_call: TRBD2; j_call: TRBJ2-7; v_call: TRBV5-6; clone_size: NA; cdr3_aa: CASRAAGALYEQYF; cdr3_nt: TGTGCCAGCAGGGCAGCGGGGGCACTCTACGAGCAGTACTTC
d_call: NA; j_call: TRBJ1-3; v_call: TRBV28; clone_size: NA; cdr3_aa: CASSLRGNGNTIYF; cdr3_nt: TGTGCCAGCAGTTTAAGGGGGAACGGAAACACCATATATTTT
d_call: NA; j_call: TRBJ2-7; v_call: TRBV10-3; clone_size: NA; cdr3_aa: CAIRREGPKHYEQYF; cdr3_nt: TGTGCCATCCGCAGGGAAGGCCCTAAACACTACGAGCAGTACTTC
d_call: NA; j_call: TRBJ2-7; v_call: TRBV4-3; clone_size: once; cdr3_aa: CASSQDLSFTGKVYEQYF; cdr3_nt: TGCGCCAGCAGCCAAGATCTATCATTCACAGGGAAGGTCTACGAGCAGTACTTC
d_call: NA; j_call: TRBJ2-1; v_call: TRBV4-1; clone_size: NA; cdr3_aa: CASSQDRVVSWNEQFF; cdr3_nt: TGCGCCAGCAGCCAAGATCGGGTAGTGAGTTGGAATGAGCAGTTCTTC
d_call: TRBD1; j_call: TRBJ1-5; v_call: TRBV5-5; clone_size: NA; cdr3_aa: CASSLVGTGGFGNQPQHF; cdr3_nt: TGTGCCAGCAGCTTGGTTGGGACAGGGGGTTTCGGCAATCAGCCCCAGCATTTT
d_call: TRBD1; j_call: TRBJ2-7; v_call: TRBV7-9; clone_size: NA; cdr3_aa: CASSLGGTGGYEQYF; cdr3_nt: TGTGCCAGCAGCTTAGGGGGGACAGGGGGGTACGAGCAGTACTTC
d_call: NA; j_call: TRBJ2-7; v_call: TRBV2; clone_size: NA; cdr3_aa: CASSEIQRTNYEQYF; cdr3_nt: TGTGCCAGCAGTGAAATCCAGCGCACAAACTACGAGCAGTACTTC
d_call: TRBD1; j_call: TRBJ1-5; v_call: TRBV6-5; clone_size: NA; cdr3_aa: CASSPTGGLEPQHF; cdr3_nt: TGTGCCAGCAGCCCGACAGGGGGCTTAGAGCCCCAGCATTTT
d_call: TRBD2; j_call: TRBJ2-1; v_call: TRBV10-2; clone_size: NA; cdr3_aa: CASTEKDYLAAFYNEQFF; cdr3_nt: TGCGCCAGCACCGAAAAAGACTATCTAGCGGCTTTCTACAATGAGCAGTTCTTC
d_call: NA; j_call: TRBJ2-5; v_call: TRBV25-1; clone_size: NA; cdr3_aa: CASSEWRTQETQYF; cdr3_nt: TGTGCCAGCAGTGAATGGAGGACCCAAGAGACCCAGTACTTC
d_call: NA; j_call: TRBJ2-7; v_call: TRBV5-4; clone_size: NA; cdr3_aa: CASSLAASEQYF; cdr3_nt: TGTGCCAGCAGCTTGGCCGCGAGCGAGCAGTACTTC
d_call: NA; j_call: TRBJ1-2; v_call: TRBV4-1; clone_size: NA; cdr3_aa: CASSQGTYGYTF; cdr3_nt: TGCGCCAGCAGCCAAGGGACATATGGCTACACCTTC
d_call: TRBD2; j_call: TRBJ2-1; v_call: TRBV10-3; clone_size: few; cdr3_aa: CAISESWVAGVINEQFF; cdr3_nt: TGTGCCATCAGTGAGTCTTGGGTAGCGGGAGTAATTAATGAGCAGTTCTTC
d_call: NA; j_call: TRBJ1-1; v_call: TRBV7-2; clone_size: NA; cdr3_aa: CASSLVELNTEAFF; cdr3_nt: TGTGCCAGCAGCTTAGTAGAATTGAACACTGAAGCTTTCTTT